The rows below give T cell receptor beta chains drawn from one sample of a study of T cell responses to AZD1222 COVID-19 vaccine. Some clones are missing from TCRdb's copy, which holds only in-frame ones; the method was immunoSEQ multiplex PCR. The sample records 90,000 to 120,000 clones, approximately 90% being singletons. The specimen comprised peripheral blood, sampled 28 days after the second AZD1222 dose. The origin of the receptors is an adult who received the AZD1222 COVID-19 vaccine. Both conserved end residues are part of each CDR3. A D gene is named only where the DNA matches it firmly. Rows give clone size only sometimes, using once, few, many, or a class for an expanded clone.

>TRBJ2-1|TRBD1|TRBV3-1/TRBV3-2|.
TGTGCCAGCAGCCGCGGACAGGGTCACAATGAGCAGTTCTTC
CASSRGQGHNEQFF
>TRBJ1-1|TRBD1|TRBV5-1|.
TGCGCCAGCAGCTTCAGGACAGGGAGGGACACTGAAGCTTTCTTT
CASSFRTGRDTEAFF
>TRBJ1-6|.|TRBV11-1|.
TGTGCCAGCAGCCAGACAGGATATAATTCACCCCTCCACTTT
CASSQTGYNSPLHF
>TRBJ2-1|.|TRBV11-3|once
TGTGCCAGCAGCGAGGGAGATGAGCAGTTCTTC
CASSEGDEQFF
>TRBJ1-6|TRBD1|TRBV18|.
TGTGCCAGCTCACCTGGGACAGGGGGCAATTCACCCCTCCACTTT
CASSPGTGGNSPLHF
>TRBJ1-5|.|TRBV18|.
TGTGCCAGCTCGCCGCTCTTCGATCAGCCCCAGCATTTT
CASSPLFDQPQHF
>TRBJ2-2|TRBD2|TRBV30|.
TGTGCCTGGATGGCTAGCGGGAGATTATACACCGGGGAGCTGTTTTTT
CAWMASGRLYTGELFF
>TRBJ1-4|TRBD1|TRBV5-1|.
TGCGCCAGCGGGTCCGGACAGGGGAGCGCAACTAATGAAAAACTGTTTTTT
CASGSGQGSATNEKLFF
>TRBJ1-6|TRBD1|TRBV6-1|.
TGTGCCAGCAGTGCTGGGACAGGGAGCTCCTATAATTCACCCCTCCACTTT
CASSAGTGSSYNSPLHF
>TRBJ2-7|.|TRBV5-1|.
TGCGCCAGCAGCTTGGGCGTGGACTCCTACGAGCAGTACTTC
CASSLGVDSYEQYF
>TRBJ1-1|.|TRBV11-2|once
TGTGCCAGCAGCTTAGAGGCCGTGCGGCGAGGCACTGAAGCTTTCTTT
CASSLEAVRRGTEAFF
>TRBJ1-4|.|TRBV4-3|.
TGCGCCAGCAGCCAAGATGAGAGGGCCCCAAATGAAAAACTGTTTTTT
CASSQDERAPNEKLFF
>TRBJ1-4|.|TRBV7-2|.
TGTGCCAGCAGCTTATCGGGCAGACCTAATGAAAAACTGTTTTTT
CASSLSGRPNEKLFF
>TRBJ1-2|TRBD1|TRBV7-7|.
TGTGCCAGCAGCTCCTTCCTCTTGCACAGGGGCTATGGCTACACCTTC
CASSSFLLHRGYGYTF
>TRBJ1-2|.|TRBV6-4|once
TGTGCCAGCAGTCCGGGGCCTCGTAACTATGGCTACACCTTC
CASSPGPRNYGYTF
>TRBJ1-1|.|TRBV21-1|few
TGTGCCAGCAGCAAAGATGGTGCGAGGGACAAGTTGGACACTGAAGCTTTCTTT
CASSKDGARDKLDTEAFF
>TRBJ2-1|.|TRBV10-1|.
TGCGCCAGCAGTCCTCAGGGGTTAAATGAGCAGTTCTTC
CASSPQGLNEQFF
>TRBJ2-3|TRBD2|TRBV11-2|.
TGTGCCAGCAGATGGGCCCGGGGGACTAGCGGCGGGTATACGCAGTATTTT
CASRWARGTSGGYTQYF
>TRBJ2-5|.|TRBV5-1|.
TGCGCCAGCAGCTTGGCCAGGGCTACTCAAGAGACCCAGTACTTC
CASSLARATQETQYF
>TRBJ2-7|.|TRBV5-1|.
TGCGCCAGCAGCTTCAGTCCGGGACGGGAGCAGTACTTC
CASSFSPGREQYF
>TRBJ2-7|.|TRBV4-3|.
TGCGCCAGCAGCCAAGATGTACGGGGGAACTACGAGCAGTACTTC
CASSQDVRGNYEQYF
>TRBJ2-7|TRBD2|TRBV18|.
TGTGCCAGCTCACTAACCGGGACTAGCGGGGCCCTCTCCTACGAGCAGTACTTC
CASSLTGTSGALSYEQYF
>TRBJ2-7|TRBD2|TRBV28|.
TGTGCCAGCAGGGAAGGCATCACTAGCGGGAGGAGACACGAGCAGTACTTC
CASREGITSGRRHEQYF
>TRBJ1-3|.|TRBV28|.
TGTGCCAGCAGTCCTTGGAGGGGCTCGGGAAACACCATATATTTT
CASSPWRGSGNTIYF
>TRBJ1-1|TRBD1|TRBV5-7|.
TGTGCCAGCCGACAAGGGACAGGGGCTTTCAACACTGAAGCTTTCTTT
CASRQGTGAFNTEAFF
>TRBJ1-5|TRBD1|TRBV3-1/TRBV3-2|.
TGTGCCAGCAGCCAAGGGACAGGGACCAATCAGCCCCAGCATTTT
CASSQGTGTNQPQHF
>TRBJ2-3|.|TRBV6-1|.
TGTGCCAGCAGTGAAGCGCGTGACAGAGGCGGGCAGTATTTT
CASSEARDRGGQYF
>TRBJ2-7|TRBD1|TRBV30|.
TGTGCCTGGAGTGTCGGACAGGGGTTCTACGAGCAGTACTTC
CAWSVGQGFYEQYF
>TRBJ1-3|.|TRBV30|.
TGTGCCTGGTCAAGGGGAGAGGGCTCTGGAAACACCATATATTTT
CAWSRGEGSGNTIYF
>TRBJ2-5|.|TRBV18|.
TGTGCCAGCTCACCCGGGGACCGAGAGACCCAGTACTTC
CASSPGDRETQYF
>TRBJ2-2|.|TRBV3-1/TRBV3-2|.
TGTGCCAGCAGGCGGAGGTATACCGGGGAGCTGTTTTTT
CASRRRYTGELFF
>TRBJ1-6|.|TRBV21-1|.
TGTGCCAGCAGCATGGGGTTGGACAGGGGGCGTAATTCACCCCTCCACTTT
CASSMGLDRGRNSPLHF
>TRBJ2-2|.|TRBV2|few
TGTGCCAGCAGTGAAGGGCTAGCGCTAAACGCCGGGGAGCTGTTTTTT
CASSEGLALNAGELFF
>TRBJ2-2|.|TRBV6-2/TRBV6-3|.
TGTGCCAGCAGGCCTTGGTTGGGTAAGACGAACACCGGGGAGCTGTTTTTT
CASRPWLGKTNTGELFF
>TRBJ2-1|TRBD2|TRBV2|.
TGTGCCAGCAGTGGACTAGCGGGAGGGTGGGGTGAGCAGTTCTTC
CASSGLAGGWGEQFF
>TRBJ2-7|.|TRBV7-8|.
TGTGCCAGCAGCCCCATCGAGTTATACGAGCAGTACTTC
CASSPIELYEQYF
>TRBJ1-2|.|TRBV11-2|.
TGTGCCAGCAGCTTAGAAAGTTCGGACTATGGCTACACCTTC
CASSLESSDYGYTF
>TRBJ1-1|.|TRBV28|once
TGTGCCAGCAGTTTATTTGGCAGTTTAAACACTGAAGCTTTCTTT
CASSLFGSLNTEAFF
>TRBJ1-1|TRBD1|TRBV5-5|.
TGTGCCAGCAGCGGCCCCCGGACAGGGGCCCTACCTGAAGCTTTCTTT
CASSGPRTGALPEAFF
>TRBJ2-7|.|TRBV9|.
TGTGCCAGCAGCGTAGTCGGAGGGGCAAGCTCCTACGAGCAGTACTTC
CASSVVGGASSYEQYF
>TRBJ2-1|.|TRBV18|.
TGTGCCAGCTCACGGGACACTTCCAATGAGCAGTTCTTC
CASSRDTSNEQFF
>TRBJ1-1|.|TRBV5-1|.
TGCGCCAGCAGCCAGGGGATTAACACTGAAGCTTTCTTT
CASSQGINTEAFF
>TRBJ2-1|TRBD1|TRBV29-1|.
TGCAGCGCCAGAACCGGGACAGGGATAAGCAATGAGCAGTTCTTC
CSARTGTGISNEQFF
>TRBJ1-5|TRBD1|TRBV28|.
TGTGCCAGCAGTTTCCCCAGCAGGGGGCGGTATAGCAATCAGCCCCAGCATTTT
CASSFPSRGRYSNQPQHF
>TRBJ1-2|.|TRBV4-1|once
TGCGCCAGCAGCCACCCGACAAAGGACTATGGCTACACCTTC
CASSHPTKDYGYTF